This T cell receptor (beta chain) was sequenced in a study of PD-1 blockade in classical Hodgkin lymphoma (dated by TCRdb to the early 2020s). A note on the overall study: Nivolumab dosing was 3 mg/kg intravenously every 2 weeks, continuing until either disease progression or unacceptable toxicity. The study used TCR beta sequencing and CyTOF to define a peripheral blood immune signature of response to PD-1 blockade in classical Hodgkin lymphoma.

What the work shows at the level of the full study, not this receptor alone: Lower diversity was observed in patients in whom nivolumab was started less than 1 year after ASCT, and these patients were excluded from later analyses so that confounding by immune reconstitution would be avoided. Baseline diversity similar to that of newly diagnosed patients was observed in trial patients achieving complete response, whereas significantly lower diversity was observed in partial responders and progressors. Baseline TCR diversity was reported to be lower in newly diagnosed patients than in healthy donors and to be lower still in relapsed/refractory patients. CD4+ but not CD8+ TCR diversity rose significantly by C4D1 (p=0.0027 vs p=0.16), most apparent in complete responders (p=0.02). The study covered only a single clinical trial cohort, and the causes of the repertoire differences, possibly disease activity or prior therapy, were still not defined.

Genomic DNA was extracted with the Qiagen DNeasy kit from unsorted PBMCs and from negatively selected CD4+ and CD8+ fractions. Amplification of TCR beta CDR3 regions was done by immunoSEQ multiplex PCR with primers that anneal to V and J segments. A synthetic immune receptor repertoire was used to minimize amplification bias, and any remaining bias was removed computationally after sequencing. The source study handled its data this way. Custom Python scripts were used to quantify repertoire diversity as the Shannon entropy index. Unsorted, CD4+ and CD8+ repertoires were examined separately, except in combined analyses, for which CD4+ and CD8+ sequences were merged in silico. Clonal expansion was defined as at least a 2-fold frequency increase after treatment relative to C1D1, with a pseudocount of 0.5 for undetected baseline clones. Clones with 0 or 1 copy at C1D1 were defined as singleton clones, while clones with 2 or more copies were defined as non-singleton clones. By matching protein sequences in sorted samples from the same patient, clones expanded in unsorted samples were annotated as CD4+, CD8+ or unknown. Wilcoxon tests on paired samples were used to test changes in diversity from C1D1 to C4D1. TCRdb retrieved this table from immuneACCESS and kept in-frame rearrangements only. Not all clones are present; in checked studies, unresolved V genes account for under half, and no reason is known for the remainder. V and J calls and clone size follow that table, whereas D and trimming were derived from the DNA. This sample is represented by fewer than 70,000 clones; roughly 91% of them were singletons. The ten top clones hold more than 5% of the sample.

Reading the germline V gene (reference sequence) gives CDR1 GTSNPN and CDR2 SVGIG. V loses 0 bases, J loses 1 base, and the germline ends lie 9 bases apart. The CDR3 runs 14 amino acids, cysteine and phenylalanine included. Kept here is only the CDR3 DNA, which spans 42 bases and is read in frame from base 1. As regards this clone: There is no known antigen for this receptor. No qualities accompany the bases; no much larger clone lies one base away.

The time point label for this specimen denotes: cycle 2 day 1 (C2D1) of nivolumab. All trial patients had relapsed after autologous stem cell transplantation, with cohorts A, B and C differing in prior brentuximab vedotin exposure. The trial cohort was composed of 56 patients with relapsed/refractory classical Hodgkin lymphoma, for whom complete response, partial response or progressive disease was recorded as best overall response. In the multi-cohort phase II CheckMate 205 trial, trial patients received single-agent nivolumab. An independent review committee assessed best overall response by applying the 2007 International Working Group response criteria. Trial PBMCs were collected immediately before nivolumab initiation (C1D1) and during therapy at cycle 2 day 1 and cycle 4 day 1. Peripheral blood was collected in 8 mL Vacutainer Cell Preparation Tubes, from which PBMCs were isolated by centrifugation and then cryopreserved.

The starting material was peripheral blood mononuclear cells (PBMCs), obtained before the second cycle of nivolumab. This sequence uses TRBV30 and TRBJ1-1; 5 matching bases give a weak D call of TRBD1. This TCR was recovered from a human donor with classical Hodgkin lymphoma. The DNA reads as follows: TGTGCCTGGAGTGTAAGGGGCGAGAACACTGAAGCTTTCTTT. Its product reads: CAWSVRGENTEAFF.